Listed below are T cell receptor beta chains from one sample, sequenced in a study of early T cells in non-severe SARS-CoV-2 infection. Via MiXCR, TCRdb re-called the 5' RACE reads, giving one row per CDR3 protein. The table shows about 60,000 distinct CDR3 sequences, with roughly a fifth occurring only once. The sequencing used whole blood, collected at baseline. The receptors here all came from an adult who was a healthcare worker with PCR-confirmed SARS-CoV-2 infection or an uninfected control (not recorded which). The CDR3 runs from the conserved cysteine through the conserved F or W. The D gene is left open where the match is weak. Not all rows give a size; the values are once, few, many and, for expanded clones, a class.

TRBV3-1	TRBJ1-2	few	.	TGTGCCAGCAGCCAGGTGGCGAACTATGGCTACACCTTC	CASSQVANYGYTF
TRBV3-1	TRBJ2-5	few	TRBD2	TGTGCCAGCAGCCAACGAGCTAGCGGAGAGACCCAGTACTTC	CASSQRASGETQYF
TRBV29-1	TRBJ1-1	.	.	TGCAGCGTTTCCCTGGCAGGGCCGAACACTGAAGCTTTCTTT	CSVSLAGPNTEAFF
TRBV2	TRBJ2-5	few	.	TGTGCCAGCAGTCCCGGGCCCTCGGGGACCCAGTACTTC	CASSPGPSGTQYF
TRBV19	TRBJ2-7	.	TRBD1	TGTGCCAGTAGTGTCCGGGACAGCTACGAGCAGTACTTC	CASSVRDSYEQYF
TRBV13	TRBJ1-1	few	.	TGTGCCAGCAGCCCCCGAAACACTGAAGCTTTCTTT	CASSPRNTEAFF
TRBV27	TRBJ2-3	few	TRBD1	TGTGCCAGCAGACAGACAGGGAGCATCGGTACGCAGTATTTT	CASRQTGSIGTQYF
TRBV7-2	TRBJ2-3	.	TRBD2	TGTGCCAGCAGCTACGGTAGCGGGACTACAGATACGCAGTATTTT	CASSYGSGTTDTQYF
TRBV5-1	TRBJ2-1	.	TRBD1	TGCGCCAGCAGCGTCGGACAGGGGAATGAGCAGTTCTTC	CASSVGQGNEQFF
TRBV20-1	TRBJ1-5	few	.	TGCAGTGCTGGTACAGAGGCGGATCAGCCCCAGCATTTT	CSAGTEADQPQHF
TRBV2	TRBJ1-2	.	.	TGTGCCAGCCGGGACAACGATGGCTACACCTTC	CASRDNDGYTF
TRBV10-1	TRBJ2-3	.	.	TGCGCCAGCAGTGAGTCGGGGATAGATACGCAGTATTTT	CASSESGIDTQYF
TRBV7-6	TRBJ2-1	few	.	TGTGCCAGCAGCTTTCCCTTCTTC	CASSFPFF
TRBV7-2	TRBJ1-5	.	.	TGTGCCAGCAGCTTAGCCGGGACGGGGAATCAGCCCCAGCATTTT	CASSLAGTGNQPQHF
TRBV24-1	TRBJ2-5	few	TRBD1	TGTGCCACCAGTGATCCCACAGGGGGACAAGAGACCCAGTACTTC	CATSDPTGGQETQYF
TRBV5-1	TRBJ2-1	.	.	TGCGCCAGCACCTCCACAGCGGTCAAGCGGCAGTTCTTC	CASTSTAVKRQFF
TRBV18	TRBJ1-1	.	TRBD1	TGTGCCAGCTCCCCCGACAGGGTTCGAACTGAAGCTTTCTTT	CASSPDRVRTEAFF
TRBV4-1	TRBJ2-5	.	TRBD2	TGCGCCAGCAGCCAAACTAGCGGGGGGGCGGTCGAGACCCAGTACTTC	CASSQTSGGAVETQYF
TRBV27	TRBJ2-7	.	TRBD1	TGTGCCAGCAGGCCCTCACAGGGGTACGAGCAGTACTTC	CASRPSQGYEQYF
TRBV20-1	TRBJ2-1	.	.	TGCAGTGCTAGAAAGGGGACGGGACGCTTAGAGCAGTTCTTC	CSARKGTGRLEQFF
TRBV24-1	TRBJ2-3	few	.	TGTGCCACCTCGGCCGGAGATACGCAGTATTTT	CATSAGDTQYF
TRBV13	TRBJ1-3	.	.	TGTGCCAGCAGCCGGTTGGCCCGTCGCTCTGGAAACACCATATATTTT	CASSRLARRSGNTIYF
TRBV18	TRBJ2-3	.	.	TGTGCCAGCTCACTGCGGCTAGCGATCACAGATACGCAGTATTTT	CASSLRLAITDTQYF
TRBV28	TRBJ2-5	many	.	TGTGCCAGCAGGTTCCCCGGGGCATGGGGAGAGACCCAGTACTTC	CASRFPGAWGETQYF
TRBV2	TRBJ2-1	.	TRBD2	TGTGCCAGCAGGGGGACTAGCTCTTACGAGCAGTTCTTC	CASRGTSSYEQFF